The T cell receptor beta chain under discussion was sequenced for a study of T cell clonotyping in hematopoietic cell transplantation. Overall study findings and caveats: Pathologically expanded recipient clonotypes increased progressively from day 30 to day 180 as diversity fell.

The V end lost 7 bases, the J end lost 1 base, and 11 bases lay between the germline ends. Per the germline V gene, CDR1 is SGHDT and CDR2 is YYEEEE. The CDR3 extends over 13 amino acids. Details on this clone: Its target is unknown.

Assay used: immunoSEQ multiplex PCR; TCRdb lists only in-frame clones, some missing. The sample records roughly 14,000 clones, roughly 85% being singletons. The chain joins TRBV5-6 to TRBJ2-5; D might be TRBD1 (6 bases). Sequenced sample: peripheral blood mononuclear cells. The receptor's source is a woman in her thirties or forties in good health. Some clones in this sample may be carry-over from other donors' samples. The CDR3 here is CASGFRGQETQYF. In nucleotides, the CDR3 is TGTGCCAGCGGGTTCAGGGGCCAAGAGACCCAGTACTTC.